The entry below gives a single TCR beta chain sequence along with its context. Antigen: not known. The V gene's germline CDR1 is MNHEY and CDR2 SVGAGI. This CDR3 contains 14 residues. Unmatched junction bases numbered 6, after V lost 4 bases and J lost 6 bases. The source of the sample is a study of long-term antiretroviral therapy in people with HIV. Findings and limits, study-wide: ART adherence was not documented, and neither viral resistance nor therapy changes had any data. All time points showed a repertoire dominated by clones expanded before ART.

Sequencing relied on immunoSEQ assay v3.0, run at survey level. Measured with immunoSEQ multiplex PCR; TCRdb has only the in-frame clones, and not every one. The table lists 15,000 to 20,000 clones, 70% to 90% of them singletons. The clonotype was recovered from a man between 18 and 29 years old with HIV. This material consisted of unsorted PBMCs, taken 0.3 years after starting antiretroviral therapy. This chain links TRBV6-5 with TRBJ1-5; 7 bases match TRBD1. DNA of the CDR3: TGTGCCAGCAGTTTTAGACAGGGCGGTCAGCCCCAGCATTTT. This translates into CASSFRQGGQPQHF.